This T cell receptor (beta chain) was recovered during a study of blood T cells in healthy people across ages. Overall study findings and caveats: Diversity figures based on one million T cells were deemed too low.

Per sample, extraction of total RNA gave at least 5 micrograms in every case. Germline values: CDR1 MNHNY, CDR2 SVGAGI (reference sequence). The CDR3 spans 12 residues. V lost 6 bases, J lost 5 bases, and 10 bases lay in between. Next came a second PCR, run for roughly 6 to 11 cycles, which used a sample-barcoded 5' primer along with a J-beta primer mix. TCRdb redid the calling of the 5' RACE reads with MiXCR, one entry per CDR3 protein. The table lists roughly 1,000,000 distinct CDR3 sequences, roughly 24% of them singletons. This clonotype was counted between two and nine times. Antigen specificity is unknown. These records were also assigned to another study, of T cells of mothers and their children. That paper adds: Thymic selection molds TCR recombination output in much the same way for related pairs as for unrelated pairs.

The sample consisted of blood. This TCR was recovered from a girl aged 2 to 9 in good health. The J gene is TRBJ2-5, the V gene TRBV6-6; unclear D gene. The CDR3 DNA reads TGTGCCAGCAGGTCAGCCGGGGAGACCCAGTACTTC. As protein: CASRSAGETQYF.